The entry below describes one T cell receptor (beta chain). The entry originates in a study of control samples from healthy donors and cancer patients. This table comes from immunoSEQ multiplex PCR, and its TCRdb copy is limited to in-frame clones, with some not included. The sample yields about 410,000 clones, approximately 92% seen once. J lost 7 bases, V lost 5 bases, and 4 bases had no gene match. The CDR3 totals 14 residues. Germline V lookup: CDR1 MDHEN, CDR2 SYDVKM. Material for sequencing was PBMCs. The chain joins TRBV28 to TRBJ1-4; 10 bases map to TRBD1. The TCR was taken from a man aged 35-49 years with head and neck cancer. The CDR3 loop is CASSRTGGGEKLFF. The CDR3 region has the DNA TGTGCCAGCAGTCGGACAGGGGGGGGTGAAAAACTGTTTTTT. Full variable domain (remainder filled in from reference TRBV28 and TRBJ1-4): DVKVTQSSRYLVKRTGEKVFLECVQDMDHENMFWYRQDPGLGLRLIYFSYDVKMKEKGDIPEGYSVSREKKERFSLILESASTNQTSMYLCASSRTGGGEKLFFGSGTQLSVL.